This TCR beta chain originates from a study of beta chain features in type 1 diabetes (dated 2018 in TCRdb). For context, the study as a whole: Mean age, gender distribution, total cell number and subset yield did not differ between patients and healthy donors. A total of some 100,000,000 sorted cells were examined across all samples, and the number of cells per subset was strongly correlated with RNA yield. The study compared the TCRB repertoires of sorted circulating CD4+ T cell subsets in recently diagnosed type 1 diabetes patients with those in matched healthy donors. Regulatory and stem cell-like memory subsets were obtained from only 8 patients and roughly eight healthy donors, while naive and central memory subsets were obtained from all 30 or so donors. Study-wide conclusions, independent of this receptor: A moderate but significant shortening of TCRB CDR3 length was observed in type 1 diabetes patients in all four CD4+ subsets. Because the HLA sub-analyses included only small numbers of individuals, any influence of HLA type on TCRB rearrangement was left unresolved. Naive, central memory and regulatory TCRB repertoires appeared more similar among patients than among healthy donors. Because cDNA was sequenced instead of genomic DNA, highly expressing activated cells could be over-represented, though the groups showed no difference in activation or CD3 levels. Shorter templates might be favored by PCR, yet because patient and control samples were amplified and corrected together, any such skew would affect both groups equally. Patients with type 1 diabetes made fewer insertions and deleted more nucleotides at VDJ recombination sites, implying thymic rearrangement abnormalities.

Remarks on this clone: It has no known antigen specificity. Per-base qualities were not stored, and no clone one base away is much larger.

The entire isolated RNA was reverse transcribed using the High Capacity cDNA Reverse Transcription Kit, and thus expressed TCRB transcripts were sequenced. Naive, central memory and regulatory T cell samples underwent deep immunoSEQ sequencing, averaging approximately 3.5 million total reads per sample. Sorted cells were lysed in RLT buffer, and RNA was extracted using DNase-treated RNeasy Micro or Mini kits according to cell number. To prevent cross-contamination, every cell subset was processed on its own, while patient and healthy donor samples were processed together. The immunoSEQ multiplex PCR was used to amplify TCRB sequences from cDNA, generating 87-bp fragments that spanned the CDR3 region. Sequencing of the amplicons was done on the Illumina HiSeq platform. In the source study's methods: PCR bias was corrected computationally using synthetic template baselines, and reads within Hamming distance 2 were collapsed, with unmergeable singletons discarded. Reads were aligned against IMGT so that V, D and J genes, CDR3 length and insertions or deletions at six rearrangement sites could be assigned. Within each subset, clonotype counts were normalized to sorted cell number, after which true diversity and Gini coefficients were computed with the tcR R package. The overlap coefficient, calculated on TCRB nucleotide sequences, was used to measure repertoire sharing. Sourced from immuneACCESS, this table was stored by TCRdb with only in-frame sequences that have V and J called. A share of the clones is absent; for the studies checked, an unresolved V gene accounts for under half, and the remainder has no known explanation. V, J and clone size are those of that table, while D and trimming were read from the DNA. The sample table contains almost 350,000 clones; only one count was recorded for 8% of them. The ten largest clones represent more than 0.4% of the sample.

From each donor, a single peripheral blood sample of about 100 mL on average was drawn into heparinised tubes. A BD FACSAria II and a panel including CD45RO, CCR7, CD25, CD127, CD95 and CD27 were used to sort naive, central memory, regulatory and stem cell-like memory CD4+ T cells. Purity was above 98% for every sorted population. Right away, PBMCs were isolated by Lymphoprep density gradient centrifugation and were stained directly, with no culture step. Samples were stained and sorted in pairs, with one healthy donor and one patient per experiment, so that batch effects were minimized. The receptor was isolated from a woman younger than 35 in good health. Material for sequencing was central memory CD4+ T cells from blood.

The CDR3 reads CASSFGPRIYEQYF. The DNA is TGTGCCAGCAGCTTCGGTCCTCGGATATACGAGCAGTACTTC. Recombination joined TRBV7-2 with TRBJ2-7; the D gene cannot be named for sure. Counted from cysteine to phenylalanine, this CDR3 has 14 amino acids. Of the read, only the CDR3 DNA is kept; its 42 bases are in frame from base 1. In the germline V gene, CDR1 corresponds to SGHTA and CDR2 to FQGNSA. V loses 3 bases, J loses 4 bases, and the germline ends lie 13 bases apart. Supplemented by the reference TRBV7-2 and TRBJ2-7 proteins around the CDR3, the complete variable domain is GAGVSQSPSNKVTEKGKDVELRCDPISGHTALYWYRQSLGQGLEFLIYFQGNSAPDKSGLPSDRFSAERTGGSVSTLTIQRTQQEDSAVYLCASSFGPRIYEQYFGPGTRLTVT.